This TCR beta chain was sequenced in a study of blood T cells in healthy people across ages. Study-level results: Researchers deemed the diversity estimates from one million T cells underestimates.

Regarding this clonotype: What it binds is not known.

PCR was performed a second time for 7 to 11 cycles using a sample-barcoded 5' primer and a J-beta primer mix. TCRdb redid the calling of the 5' RACE reads with MiXCR, one entry per CDR3 protein. The table lists around 1,000,000 distinct CDR3 sequences, less than 25% of them singletons. Trimming pared 3 bases from V and 7 bases from J, leaving 22 bases between. The germline CDR1 and CDR2 sequences are MGHRA and YSYEKL. The CDR3 extends over 17 amino acids. These data also formed part of another study, on T cells of mothers and their children.

The genes are TRBV4-1 and TRBJ1-5; tentative D call: TRBD1 (6 bases). The sequencing sample was made of blood. The sequence was collected from a girl aged 2 to 9 in good health. The CDR3 region has the DNA TGCGCCAGCAGCCATTCTCTGGTCAGGGGCTTAAACCAGCCCCAGCATTTT. It translates to CASSHSLVRGLNQPQHF.